This TCR beta chain was retrieved from a study of T cell responses to AZD1222 COVID-19 vaccine. The protocol was immunoSEQ multiplex PCR, while the TCRdb copy is restricted to in-frame clones and leaves out a portion. This sample has roughly 150,000 clones, with approximately 90% found just once. The CDR3 totals 13 residues. With 5 bases clipped from V and 5 bases from J, the junction kept 4 bases outside the gene matches. CDR1 and CDR2 (germline): MNHEY, SMNVEV (reference sequence). The material sequenced was peripheral blood, taken 28 days after the second AZD1222 dose. The chain carries TRBV27 and TRBJ2-7; TRBD1 matches 9 bases. The clonotype was recovered from an adult who received the AZD1222 COVID-19 vaccine. CDR3 sequence: CASSLWTGDEQYF. CDR3 nucleotide sequence: TGTGCCAGCAGTCTATGGACAGGGGACGAGCAGTACTTC.